These 22 T cell receptor beta chains were sequenced from one sample in a study of post-analysis software for immune sequencing data. Broader study findings: TRBV5-6, TRBV5-1 and TRBV20-1 belonged to a set of roughly 5 TRBV segments that were more frequent in patients than controls.

Presence of unique molecular identifiers characterized the TCR beta cDNA libraries. From the PCR reads, TCRdb called clonotypes with MiXCR, one entry per CDR3 protein. The sample carries 800,000 to 950,000 distinct CDR3 sequences, approximately 53% recorded once. The antigens for these receptors are not known. What was sequenced was blood. The receptors here all came from a girl aged 10-17 years with multiple sclerosis.

This clonotype was detected only a few times. The chain employs TRBV20-1 and TRBJ2-1, with TRBD2 identical over 9 bases. The germline gives CDR1 DFQATT, CDR2 SNEGSKA (reference sequence). J was trimmed by 6 bases and V by 4 bases; bases with no gene match: 19. The CDR3 contains 18 residues. CDR3 coding DNA: TGCAGTGCTACAGGTGCGGGTGTTAGCGGGAGAGTAGGCAATGAGCAGTTCTTC. It encodes CSATGAGVSGRVGNEQFF.

This CDR3 is CASRQVVWEQYF. The CDR3 nucleotides read TGTGCCAGCCGTCAGGTCGTGTGGGAGCAGTACTTC. The V gene is TRBV7-2, the J gene TRBJ2-5, with D possibly TRBD2 on 5 matching bases. V lost 8 bases, J lost 11 bases, and 18 bases lay in between. This CDR3 has 12 amino acids. CDR1 is SGHTA and CDR2 is FQGNSA in the germline V gene.

The chain joins TRBV20-1 to TRBJ1-2; tentatively, D is TRBD1 (6 bases). The germline V gene has CDR1 DFQATT and CDR2 SNEGSKA (reference sequence). The CDR3 length is 15 residues. V was trimmed by 0 bases and J by 4 bases, leaving 15 bases between them. CDR3 coding DNA: TGCAGTGCTAGAGAACTCCAGGGGAGGCTCTATGGCTACACCTTC. The encoded protein is CSARELQGRLYGYTF.

CDR3 bases: TGTGCCAGCAGCTTTACGAGGGTGGCTATCAAAATCCGGAATGAGCAGTTCTTC. This encodes CASSFTRVAIKIRNEQFF. This rearrangement joins TRBV7-2 to TRBJ2-1; TRBD2 is a possible D gene (5 bases). The germline CDR1 and CDR2 sequences are SGHTA and FQGNSA. There are 18 residues in the CDR3. Between the trimmed V and J ends, which lost 3 bases and 7 bases, there was a span of 25 bases.

The chain recombines TRBV7-2 with TRBJ2-1; TRBD2 agrees at 8 bases. The trim removed 4 bases at V and 6 bases at J, leaving 8 bases unmatched. Germline CDR1 and CDR2: SGHTA and FQGNSA. The CDR3 length is 15 residues. CDR3 sequence: CASSSRTSSGNEQFF. The CDR3 DNA reads TGTGCCAGCAGCTCCCGGACTAGCTCTGGCAATGAGCAGTTCTTC. Supplemented by reference TRBV7-2 and TRBJ2-1, the full variable domain reads GAGVSQSPSNKVTEKGKDVELRCDPISGHTALYWYRQSLGQGLEFLIYFQGNSAPDKSGLPSDRFSAERTGGSVSTLTIQRTQQEDSAVYLCASSSRTSSGNEQFFGPGTRLTVL.

Comment on this clonotype: Compared with germline, one end of the junction differs, possibly owing to a read error. The rearrangement joins TRBV7-7 to TRBJ2-1, with D perhaps TRBD1 or TRBD2 (5 bases each). The CDR3 runs 15 residues. The germline gives CDR1 SSHAT, CDR2 FNYEAQ (reference sequence). This chain's CDR3 is CASSYSPGPGNEQFF. CDR3 DNA sequence: TGTGCTAGCAGCTATTCTCCGGGACCAGGCAATGAGCAGTTCTTC.

This clonotype was detected a few times. J is TRBJ2-7 and V is TRBV29-1; no clear D gene. V was clipped by 6 bases and J by 3 bases, with 9 bases between them. The CDR3 loop spans 11 amino acids. Looked up from germline, CDR1 is SQVTM and CDR2 is ANQGSEA. CDR3 loop: CSVRIDYEQYF. The CDR3 bases are TGCAGCGTGAGGATTGACTACGAGCAGTACTTC.

This chain joins TRBV5-1 and TRBJ2-5; TRBD1 might be the D (5 bases). CDR3 length equals 15 residues. Trimming stripped 0 bases from V and 5 bases from J, with 14 bases between. The germline V gene has CDR1 SGHRS and CDR2 YFSETQ. DNA of the CDR3: TGCGCCAGCAGCTTGGGCGCCAGGGAATCGGAGACCCAGTACTTC. Translating it yields CASSLGARESETQYF.

This chain links TRBV4-1 with TRBJ2-7; 10 positions match TRBD1. Per the germline V gene, CDR1 is MGHRA and CDR2 is YSYEKL. The V and J ends lost 6 bases and 5 bases, in that order; junction bases with no gene match: 10. The CDR3 consists of 15 residues. CDR3 DNA sequence: TGCGCCAGCAGTCAGCGGGACAGGGGTGCGGACGAGCAGTACTTC. Translated, it gives CASSQRDRGADEQYF.

V gene TRBV5-1 combines with J gene TRBJ1-4; maybe TRBD1 (6 bases). Germline-derived CDR1 and CDR2 are SGHRS and YFSETQ. Trimming took off 2 bases at V and 4 bases at J, with 15 bases between the two ends. The CDR3 has 16 amino acids. The CDR3 nucleotides read TGCGCCAGCAGCTTCCCGACAGGCGGTAATAATGAAAAACTGTTTTTT. This encodes CASSFPTGGNNEKLFF.

The chain links TRBV25-1 to TRBJ2-1; 7 nucleotides align to TRBD2. Unmatched junction bases numbered 5, after V lost 3 bases and J lost 3 bases. Germline loops: CDR1 MGHDK, CDR2 SYGVNS. CDR3 length: 15 amino acids. The CDR3 DNA sequence: TGTGCCAGCAGTGACTCTGGACTAGTCTACAATGAGCAGTTCTTC. Protein product: CASSDSGLVYNEQFF.

This clonotype was seen more than once but under ten times. This chain connects TRBV4-2 to TRBJ2-7, with D perhaps TRBD2 (7 bases). The V gene lost 1 base and the J gene lost 2 bases, with 12 bases spanning the gap. The V gene's germline CDR1 is LGHNA and CDR2 YNFKEQ. The CDR3 contains 15 residues. The CDR3 loop is CASSQGKGGTYEQYF. CDR3 in DNA: TGTGCCAGCAGCCAAGGAAAGGGGGGGACCTACGAGCAGTACTTC.

This chain links TRBV12-3 or TRBV12-4 with TRBJ2-3, with D possibly TRBD1 on 6 matching bases. V shed 6 bases and J shed 4 bases, with 11 bases lying between them. CDR3 size: 13 residues. This chain's CDR3 is CASRERQADTQYF. CDR3 nucleotide sequence: TGTGCCAGCAGAGAAAGACAGGCAGATACGCAGTATTTT.

The chain uses TRBV27 and TRBJ2-3; a weak D match, TRBD2 (6 bases). The CDR3 has 15 amino acids. Germline V lookup: CDR1 MNHEY, CDR2 SMNVEV (reference sequence). Between the trimmed V and J ends, which lost 9 bases and 0 bases, there was a span of 16 bases. The CDR3 reads CASQSGSGSTDTQYF. CDR3 nucleotide sequence: TGTGCCAGTCAGAGTGGTAGCGGTAGCACAGATACGCAGTATTTT.

V usage is TRBV10-3 and J usage is TRBJ2-3; no firm D call. CDR3 length: 14 residues. Germline V gene lookup returns CDR1 ENHRY and CDR2 SYGVKD. The ends were cut back, 6 bases at V and 0 bases at J, with 10 bases in the middle. DNA of the CDR3: TGTGCCATCAGGGGCCGTACTAGCACAGATACGCAGTATTTT. Its translation: CAIRGRTSTDTQYF.

This clonotype was observed a handful of times. V usage is TRBV25-1 and J usage is TRBJ2-1; no reliable D call. The germline V gene has CDR1 MGHDK and CDR2 SYGVNS. The CDR3 totals 11 residues. Trimming stripped 3 bases from V and 15 bases from J, with 12 bases between. Here the CDR3 reads CASSDSVVLFF. CDR3 coding DNA: TGTGCCAGCAGTGACAGCGTCGTGTTGTTCTTC.

This clonotype has a handful of counts. This rearrangement joins TRBV5-1 to TRBJ2-3; TRBD1 might be the D (5 bases). Per the germline V gene, CDR1 is SGHRS and CDR2 is YFSETQ. V lost 3 bases and J 6 bases, leaving 29 bases between the germline ends. This CDR3 has 19 amino acids. Here the CDR3 reads CASSSSLTSGLDRHDTQYF. DNA for the CDR3: TGCGCCAGCAGCTCCAGCCTCACGTCAGGGCTCGATCGTCACGATACGCAGTATTTT.

The chain combines TRBV18 with TRBJ2-5; D not resolved. The CDR3 runs 11 residues. Per the germline V gene, CDR1 is KGHSH and CDR2 is LQKENI. Trimming took 6 bases from V and 11 from J, leaving 13 bases between them. In DNA, the CDR3 is TGTGCCAGCTCCCCCGGCAGTGGGCAGTACTTC. Translating it yields CASSPGSGQYF.

This clonotype has just one count. The rearrangement links TRBV27 to TRBJ2-4; 13 nucleotides match TRBD2. The CDR3 length is 17 residues. Germline V gene lookup returns CDR1 MNHEY and CDR2 SMNVEV (reference sequence). The V segment lost 6 bases and the J segment 4 bases; nucleotides outside the gene matches: 9. In DNA, the CDR3 is TGTGCCAGCAGCGCTAGAACTAGCGGGGGGGGGAAAAACATTCAGTACTTC. Amino acids: CASSARTSGGGKNIQYF.

This chain connects TRBV12-3 or TRBV12-4 to TRBJ2-4; unclear D gene. Judging by the DNA end, TRBJ2-7 fits better; the J call may be wrong. CDR3 length equals 13 residues. The CDR3 region is CASSRSHKYEQYF. CDR3 nucleotide sequence: TGTGCCAGCAGCCGGTCCCATAAGTACGAGCAGTACTTC.

The DNA for the CDR3 is TGCGCCAGCAAGGCCGTGGAAGAAGCTTTCTTT. As protein: CASKAVEEAFF. The J gene is TRBJ1-1, the V gene TRBV5-1; D is uncertain. The V gene's germline CDR1 is SGHRS and CDR2 YFSETQ. V was shortened by 6 bases and J by 8 bases, with 11 bases between the two germline ends. The CDR3 length is 11 residues.

This clonotype was seen repeatedly, ten times or more. The gene calls are TRBV5-4 and TRBJ2-3; 8 bases match TRBD2. Germline values: CDR1 SGHNT, CDR2 YYREEE (reference sequence). Losses at the gene ends were 3 bases for V and 3 bases for J; bases not matched to a gene: 6. The CDR3 runs 15 residues. In DNA form, the CDR3 reads TGTGCCAGCAGCTCGGGACTAGTCGGTACAGATACGCAGTATTTT. Protein product: CASSSGLVGTDTQYF.